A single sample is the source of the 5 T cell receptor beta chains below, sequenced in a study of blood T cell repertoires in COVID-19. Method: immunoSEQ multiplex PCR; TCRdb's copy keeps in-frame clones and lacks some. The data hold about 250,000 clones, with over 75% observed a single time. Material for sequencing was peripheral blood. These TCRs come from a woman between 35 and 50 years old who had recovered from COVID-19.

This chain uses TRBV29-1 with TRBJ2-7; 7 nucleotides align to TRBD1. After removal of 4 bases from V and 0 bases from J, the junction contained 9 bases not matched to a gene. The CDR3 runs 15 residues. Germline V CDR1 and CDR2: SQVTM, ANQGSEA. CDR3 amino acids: CSVGGPGQPSYEQYF. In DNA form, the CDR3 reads TGCAGCGTTGGGGGCCCGGGACAGCCCTCCTACGAGCAGTACTTC.

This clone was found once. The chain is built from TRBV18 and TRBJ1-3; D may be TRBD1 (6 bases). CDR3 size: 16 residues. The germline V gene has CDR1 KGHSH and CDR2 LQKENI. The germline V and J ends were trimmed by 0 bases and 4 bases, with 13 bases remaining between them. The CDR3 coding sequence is TGTGCCAGCTCACCACCAATGGCAGGGGCCGGAAACACCATATATTTT. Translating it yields CASSPPMAGAGNTIYF.

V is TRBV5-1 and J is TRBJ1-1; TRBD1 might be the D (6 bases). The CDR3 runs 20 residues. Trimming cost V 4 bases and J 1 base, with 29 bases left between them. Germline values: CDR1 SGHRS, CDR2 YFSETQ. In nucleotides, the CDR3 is TGCGCCAGCAGCGCGCCGCCAAACAGGGAAAGGAAATCGGAGAACACTGAAGCTTTCTTT. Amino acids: CASSAPPNRERKSENTEAFF.

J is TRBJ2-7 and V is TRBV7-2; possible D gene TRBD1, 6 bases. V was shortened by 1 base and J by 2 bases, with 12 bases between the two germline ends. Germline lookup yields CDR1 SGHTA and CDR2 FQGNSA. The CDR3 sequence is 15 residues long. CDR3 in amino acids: CASSLEGGKAYEQYF. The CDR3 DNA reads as TGTGCCAGCAGCTTAGAAGGGGGAAAGGCCTACGAGCAGTACTTC.

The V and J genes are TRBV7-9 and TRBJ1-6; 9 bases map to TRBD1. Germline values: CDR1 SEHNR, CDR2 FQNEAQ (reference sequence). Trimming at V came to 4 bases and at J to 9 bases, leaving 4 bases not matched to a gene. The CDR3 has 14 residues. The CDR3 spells CASSWGQGGSPLHF. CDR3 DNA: TGTGCCAGCAGCTGGGGACAGGGAGGTTCACCCCTCCACTTT. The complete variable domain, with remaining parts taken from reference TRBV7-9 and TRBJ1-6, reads DTGVSQNPRHKITKRGQNVTFRCDPISEHNRLYWYRQTLGQGPEFLTYFQNEAQLEKSRLLSDRFSAERPKGSFSTLEIQRTEQGDSAMYLCASSWGQGGSPLHFGNGTRLTVT.